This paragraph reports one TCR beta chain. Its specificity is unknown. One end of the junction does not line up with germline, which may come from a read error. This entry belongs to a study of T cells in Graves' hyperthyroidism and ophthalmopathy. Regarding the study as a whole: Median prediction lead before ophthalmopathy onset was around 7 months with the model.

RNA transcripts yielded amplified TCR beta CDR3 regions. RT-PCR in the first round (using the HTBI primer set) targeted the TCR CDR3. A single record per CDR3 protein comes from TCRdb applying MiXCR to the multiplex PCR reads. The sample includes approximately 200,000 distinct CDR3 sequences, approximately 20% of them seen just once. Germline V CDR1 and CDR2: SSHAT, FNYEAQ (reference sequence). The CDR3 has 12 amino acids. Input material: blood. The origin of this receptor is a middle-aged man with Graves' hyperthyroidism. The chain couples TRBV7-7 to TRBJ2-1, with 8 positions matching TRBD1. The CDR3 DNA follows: TGTGCTAGCAGCAGGACAGGGAGAGAGCAGTTCTTC. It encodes CASSRTGREQFF.